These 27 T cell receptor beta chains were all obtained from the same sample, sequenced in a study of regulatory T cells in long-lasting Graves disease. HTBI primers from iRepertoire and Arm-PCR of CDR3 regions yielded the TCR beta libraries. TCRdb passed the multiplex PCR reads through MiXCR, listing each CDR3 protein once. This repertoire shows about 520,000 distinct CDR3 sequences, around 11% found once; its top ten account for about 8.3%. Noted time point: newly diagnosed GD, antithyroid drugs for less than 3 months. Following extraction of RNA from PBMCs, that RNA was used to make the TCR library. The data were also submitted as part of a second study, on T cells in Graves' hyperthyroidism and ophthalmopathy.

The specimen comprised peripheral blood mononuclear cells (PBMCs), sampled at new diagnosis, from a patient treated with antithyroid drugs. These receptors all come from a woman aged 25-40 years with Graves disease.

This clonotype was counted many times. This chain's CDR3 is CASSSLPQGRTEAFF. CDR3 nucleotides: TGTGCCAGCAGCTCTCTGCCGCAAGGTCGCACTGAAGCTTTCTTT. V usage is TRBV7-2 and J usage is TRBJ1-1; D remains ambiguous. This CDR3 has 15 residues. From germline, CDR1 is SGHTA and CDR2 FQGNSA. Trimming took 4 bases from V and 4 from J, leaving 16 bases between them.

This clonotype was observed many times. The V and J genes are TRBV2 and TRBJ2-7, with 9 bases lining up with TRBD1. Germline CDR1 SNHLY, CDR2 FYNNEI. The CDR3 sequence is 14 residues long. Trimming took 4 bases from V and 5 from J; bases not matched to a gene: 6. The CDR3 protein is CASSVRDRVNEQYF. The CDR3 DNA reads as TGTGCCAGCAGTGTCCGGGACAGGGTCAACGAGCAGTACTTC.

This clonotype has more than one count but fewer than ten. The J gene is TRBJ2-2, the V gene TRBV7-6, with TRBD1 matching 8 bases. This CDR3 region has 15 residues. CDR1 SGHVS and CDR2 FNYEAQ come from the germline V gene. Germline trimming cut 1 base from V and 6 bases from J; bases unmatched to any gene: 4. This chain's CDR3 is CASSLGGTGAGELFF. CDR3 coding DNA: TGTGCCAGCAGCTTAGGAGGGACAGGAGCCGGGGAGCTGTTTTTT.

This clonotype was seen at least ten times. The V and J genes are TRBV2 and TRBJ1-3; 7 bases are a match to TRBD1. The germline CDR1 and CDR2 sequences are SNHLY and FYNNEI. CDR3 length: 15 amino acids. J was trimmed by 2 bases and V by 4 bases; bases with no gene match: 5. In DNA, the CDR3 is TGTGCCAGCAGTGGACAGGGAGTACCTGGAAACACCATATATTTT. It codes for CASSGQGVPGNTIYF.

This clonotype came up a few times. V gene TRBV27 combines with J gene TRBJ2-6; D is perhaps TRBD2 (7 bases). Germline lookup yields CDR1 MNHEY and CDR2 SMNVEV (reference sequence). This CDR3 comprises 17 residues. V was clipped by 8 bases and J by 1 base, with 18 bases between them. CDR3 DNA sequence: TGTGCCAGCCGGACGCGGGGGCCCTTGTCTGGGGCCAACGTCCTGACTTTC. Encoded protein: CASRTRGPLSGANVLTF.

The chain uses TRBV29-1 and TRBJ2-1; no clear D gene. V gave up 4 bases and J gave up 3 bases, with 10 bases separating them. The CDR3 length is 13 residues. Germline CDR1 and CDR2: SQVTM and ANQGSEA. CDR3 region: CSVGLDGYNEQFF. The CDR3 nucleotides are TGCAGCGTTGGATTAGATGGCTACAATGAGCAGTTCTTC.

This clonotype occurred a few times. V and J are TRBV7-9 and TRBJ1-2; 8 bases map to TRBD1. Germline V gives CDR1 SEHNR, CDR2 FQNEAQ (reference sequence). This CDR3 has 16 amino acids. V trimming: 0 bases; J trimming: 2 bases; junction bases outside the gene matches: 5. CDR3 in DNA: TGTGCCAGCAGCTTAGCCGGACAGGGATCAAACTATGGCTACACCTTC. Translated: CASSLAGQGSNYGYTF.

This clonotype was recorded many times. The DNA of the CDR3 is TGTGCCAGCAGCTCCCGATCACAGCTCCCCTTCGGTGAAGCTTTCTTT. It translates to CASSSRSQLPFGEAFF. This chain links TRBV7-9 with TRBJ1-1; no firm D call. Trimming stripped 4 bases from V and 7 bases from J, with 22 bases between. This CDR3 region has 16 residues. Germline V gene sequence: CDR1 SEHNR, CDR2 FQNEAQ (reference sequence).

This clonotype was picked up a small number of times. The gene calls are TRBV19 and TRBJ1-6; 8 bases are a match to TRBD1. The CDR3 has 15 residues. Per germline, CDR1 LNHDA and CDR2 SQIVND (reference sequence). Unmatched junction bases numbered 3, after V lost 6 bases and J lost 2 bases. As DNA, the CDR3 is TGTGCCAGTAGGACACAGGGGGCCTATAATTCACCCCTCCACTTT. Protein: CASRTQGAYNSPLHF. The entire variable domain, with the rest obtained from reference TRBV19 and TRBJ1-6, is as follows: DGGITQSPKYLFRKEGQNVTLSCEQNLNHDAMYWYRQDPGQGLRLIYYSQIVNDFQKGDIAEGYSVSREKKESFPLTVTSAQKNPTAFYLCASRTQGAYNSPLHFGNGTRLTVT.

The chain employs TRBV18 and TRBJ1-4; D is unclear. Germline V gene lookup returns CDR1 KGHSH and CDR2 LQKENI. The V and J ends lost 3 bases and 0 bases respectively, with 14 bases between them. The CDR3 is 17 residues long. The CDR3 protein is CASSPSLTDATNEKLFF. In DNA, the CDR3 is TGTGCCAGCTCACCTTCGCTGACCGATGCAACTAATGAAAAACTGTTTTTT.

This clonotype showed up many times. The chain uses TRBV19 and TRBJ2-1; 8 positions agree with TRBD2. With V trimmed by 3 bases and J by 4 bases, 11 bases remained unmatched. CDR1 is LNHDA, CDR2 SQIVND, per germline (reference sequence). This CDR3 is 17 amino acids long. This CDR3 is CASSITLAGGSYNEQFF. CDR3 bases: TGTGCCAGTAGTATCACTCTAGCGGGCGGAAGTTACAATGAGCAGTTCTTC.

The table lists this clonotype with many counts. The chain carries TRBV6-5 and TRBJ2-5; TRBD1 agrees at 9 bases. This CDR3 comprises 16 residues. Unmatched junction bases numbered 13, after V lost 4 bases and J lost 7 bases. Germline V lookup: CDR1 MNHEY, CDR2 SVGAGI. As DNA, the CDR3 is TGTGCCAGCAGTTTTGTTGCCGGGACAGGGTTTGGGACCCAGTACTTC. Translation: CASSFVAGTGFGTQYF.

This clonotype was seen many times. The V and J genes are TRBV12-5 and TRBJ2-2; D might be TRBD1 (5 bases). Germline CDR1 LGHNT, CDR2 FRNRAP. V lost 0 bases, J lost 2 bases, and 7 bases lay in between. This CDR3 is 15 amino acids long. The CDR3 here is CASGLVQGNTGELFF. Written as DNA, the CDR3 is TGTGCTAGTGGTTTGGTCCAGGGTAACACCGGGGAGCTGTTTTTT. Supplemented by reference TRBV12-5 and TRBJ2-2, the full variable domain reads DARVTQTPRHKVTEMGQEVTMRCQPILGHNTVFWYRQTMMQGLELLAYFRNRAPLDDSGMPKDRFSAEMPDATLATLKIQPSEPRDSAVYFCASGLVQGNTGELFFGEGSRLTVL.

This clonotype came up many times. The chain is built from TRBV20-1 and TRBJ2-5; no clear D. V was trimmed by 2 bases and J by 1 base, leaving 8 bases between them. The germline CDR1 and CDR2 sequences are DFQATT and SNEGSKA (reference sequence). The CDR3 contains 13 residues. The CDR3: CSARMPIQETQYF. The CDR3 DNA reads TGCAGTGCTAGAATGCCGATCCAAGAGACCCAGTACTTC.

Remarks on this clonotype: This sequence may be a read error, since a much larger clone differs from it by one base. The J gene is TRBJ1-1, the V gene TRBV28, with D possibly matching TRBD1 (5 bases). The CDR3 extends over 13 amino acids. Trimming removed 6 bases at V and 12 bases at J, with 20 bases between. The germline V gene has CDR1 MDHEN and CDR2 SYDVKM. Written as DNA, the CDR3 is TGTGCCAGCAGGGTAGGGGTGGGAAAGCCGACTTTCTTT. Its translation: CASRVGVGKPTFF.

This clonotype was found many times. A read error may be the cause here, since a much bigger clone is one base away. The CDR3 DNA sequence: TGTGCCAGCAGTGAGGCGACAGGGATGGTCTCCAATGAGCAGTTCTTC. This gives the protein CASSEATGMVSNEQFF. This rearrangement joins TRBV2 to TRBJ2-1; 7 bases are shared with TRBD1. Germline V gives CDR1 SNHLY, CDR2 FYNNEI. Trimming took 3 bases from V and 6 from J; bases not matched to a gene: 11. The CDR3 runs to 16 residues.

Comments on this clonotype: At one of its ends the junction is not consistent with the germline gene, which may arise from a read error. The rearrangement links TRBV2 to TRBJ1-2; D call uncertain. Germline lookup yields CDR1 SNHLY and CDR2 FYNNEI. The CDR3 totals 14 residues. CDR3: CAGSLIRTDYGYTF. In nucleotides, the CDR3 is TGTGCCGGCAGCCTCATACGGACGGACTATGGCTACACCTTC.

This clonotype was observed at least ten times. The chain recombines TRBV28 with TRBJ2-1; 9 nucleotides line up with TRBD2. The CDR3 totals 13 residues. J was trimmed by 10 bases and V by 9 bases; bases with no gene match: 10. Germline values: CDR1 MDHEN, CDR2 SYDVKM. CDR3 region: CASGTSRRWEQFF. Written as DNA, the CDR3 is TGTGCCAGTGGGACTAGCCGCAGGTGGGAGCAGTTCTTC.

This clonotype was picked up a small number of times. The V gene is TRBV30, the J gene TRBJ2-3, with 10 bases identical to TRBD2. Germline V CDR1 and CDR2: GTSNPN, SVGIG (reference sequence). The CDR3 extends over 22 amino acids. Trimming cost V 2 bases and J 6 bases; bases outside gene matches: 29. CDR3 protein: CAWSSSPPRKEKREGRSDTQYF. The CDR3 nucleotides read TGTGCCTGGAGTTCTTCCCCCCCACGAAAGGAGAAGCGGGAGGGCCGATCCGATACGCAGTATTTT.

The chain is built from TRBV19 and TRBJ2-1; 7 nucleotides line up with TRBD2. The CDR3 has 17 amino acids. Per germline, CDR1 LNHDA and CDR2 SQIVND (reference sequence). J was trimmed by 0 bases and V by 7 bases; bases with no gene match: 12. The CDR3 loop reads CASKGWERDRSYNEQFF. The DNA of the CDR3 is TGTGCCAGTAAGGGGTGGGAGCGGGATCGCTCCTACAATGAGCAGTTCTTC. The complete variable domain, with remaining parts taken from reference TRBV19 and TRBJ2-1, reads DGGITQSPKYLFRKEGQNVTLSCEQNLNHDAMYWYRQDPGQGLRLIYYSQIVNDFQKGDIAEGYSVSREKKESFPLTVTSAQKNPTAFYLCASKGWERDRSYNEQFFGPGTRLTVL.

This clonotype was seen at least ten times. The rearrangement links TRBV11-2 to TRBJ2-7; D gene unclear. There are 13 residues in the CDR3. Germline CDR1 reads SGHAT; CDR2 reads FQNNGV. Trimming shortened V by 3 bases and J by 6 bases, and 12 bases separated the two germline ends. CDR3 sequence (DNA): TGTGCCAGCAGCTTTGAATCGGGCTTCGAGCAGTACTTC. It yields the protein CASSFESGFEQYF.

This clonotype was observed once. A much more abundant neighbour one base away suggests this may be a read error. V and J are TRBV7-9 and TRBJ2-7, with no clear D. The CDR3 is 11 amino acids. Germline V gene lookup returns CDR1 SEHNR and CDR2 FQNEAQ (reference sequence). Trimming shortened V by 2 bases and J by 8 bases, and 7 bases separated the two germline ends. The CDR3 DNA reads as TGTGCCAGCAGCTTAACGACCCAGCAGTACTTC. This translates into CASSLTTQQYF.

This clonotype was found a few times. This CDR3 reads CASTSGIRTDTQYF. In DNA form, the CDR3 reads TGTGCCAGCACCAGCGGGATTCGCACAGATACGCAGTATTTT. This chain links TRBV6-1 with TRBJ2-3, with 7 bases fitting TRBD2. Germline V gene sequence: CDR1 MNHNS, CDR2 SASEGT. V shed 7 bases, J shed 1 base, and the junction held 5 bases outside the gene matches. The CDR3 is 14 amino acids.

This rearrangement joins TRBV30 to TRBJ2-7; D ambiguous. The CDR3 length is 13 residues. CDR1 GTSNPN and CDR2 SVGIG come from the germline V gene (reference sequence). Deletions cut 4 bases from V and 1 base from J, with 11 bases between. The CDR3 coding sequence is TGTGCCTGGACCCCCGTCAGTTCCTACGAGCAGTACTTC. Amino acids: CAWTPVSSYEQYF.

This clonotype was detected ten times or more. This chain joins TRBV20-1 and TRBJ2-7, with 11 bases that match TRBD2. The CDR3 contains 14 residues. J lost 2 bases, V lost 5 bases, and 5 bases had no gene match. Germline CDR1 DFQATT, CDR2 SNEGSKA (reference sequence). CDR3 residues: CSAPPLAGAYEQYF. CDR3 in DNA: TGCAGTGCTCCTCCACTAGCGGGGGCCTACGAGCAGTACTTC.

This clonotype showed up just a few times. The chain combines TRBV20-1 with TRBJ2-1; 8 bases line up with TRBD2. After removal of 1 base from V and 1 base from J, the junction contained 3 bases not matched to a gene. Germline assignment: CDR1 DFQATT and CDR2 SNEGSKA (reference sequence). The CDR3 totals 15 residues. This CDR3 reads CSARGREGSYNEQFF. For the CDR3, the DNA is TGCAGTGCTAGAGGACGGGAGGGGTCCTACAATGAGCAGTTCTTC.

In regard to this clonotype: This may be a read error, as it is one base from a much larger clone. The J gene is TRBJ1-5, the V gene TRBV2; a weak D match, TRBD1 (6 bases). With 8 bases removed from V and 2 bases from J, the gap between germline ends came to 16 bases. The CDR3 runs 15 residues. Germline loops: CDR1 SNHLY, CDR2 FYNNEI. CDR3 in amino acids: CASEDQGLGNQPQHF. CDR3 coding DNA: TGTGCCAGCGAAGACCAGGGGTTGGGCAATCAGCCCCAGCATTTT. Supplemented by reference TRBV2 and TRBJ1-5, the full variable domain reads EPEVTQTPSHQVTQMGQEVILRCVPISNHLYFYWYRQILGQKVEFLVSFYNNEISEKSEIFDDQFSVERPDGSNFTLKIRSTKLEDSAMYFCASEDQGLGNQPQHFGDGTRLSIL.